Presented here are 3 T cell receptor beta chains from one specimen sequenced in a study of molecular identifiers for immune sequencing clone quantification. One entry per CDR3 protein results from TCRdb running MiXCR on the PCR reads. The sample consists of around 100,000 distinct CDR3 sequences, roughly 38% of them appearing once. The source material was naive CD8+ T cells from blood, with Jurkat cell RNA spiked in. This sample's subset: FACS-sorted CD8+CD4-CCR7+CD45RA+ naive T cells. Receptors were obtained from a human donor in good health. Some libraries in this study had Jurkat cell RNA spiked in.

The chain uses TRBV25-1 and TRBJ1-1; a possible D gene is TRBD1 (5 bases). Trimming removed 0 bases at V and 7 bases at J, with 12 bases between. The CDR3 loop spans 14 amino acids. CDR1 and CDR2 from the germline V gene are MGHDK and SYGVNS. CDR3 region: CASSEYKRGGEAFF. DNA for the CDR3: TGTGCCAGCAGTGAATATAAGAGGGGTGGTGAAGCTTTCTTT.

The table lists this clonotype with many counts. The genes are TRBV4-1 and TRBJ1-5; D is undetermined. V lost 2 bases to trimming and J lost 1 base, with 6 bases between them. Germline V gene sequence: CDR1 MGHRA, CDR2 YSYEKL. The CDR3 runs to 14 residues. This CDR3 reads CASSQTASNQPQHF. CDR3 DNA: TGCGCCAGCAGCCAAACGGCGAGCAATCAGCCCCAGCATTTT.

A single count supports this clonotype. One junction end disagrees with the germline gene, perhaps due to a read error. V is TRBV19 and J is TRBJ1-5, with 8 nucleotides matching TRBD1. This CDR3 spans 15 amino acids. The germline CDR1 and CDR2 sequences are LNHDA and SQIVND (reference sequence). This CDR3 is CASSIGTGSNLPQHF. The DNA for the CDR3 is TGTGCCAGTAGTATTGGGACAGGTAGCAATCTGCCCCAGCATTTT.